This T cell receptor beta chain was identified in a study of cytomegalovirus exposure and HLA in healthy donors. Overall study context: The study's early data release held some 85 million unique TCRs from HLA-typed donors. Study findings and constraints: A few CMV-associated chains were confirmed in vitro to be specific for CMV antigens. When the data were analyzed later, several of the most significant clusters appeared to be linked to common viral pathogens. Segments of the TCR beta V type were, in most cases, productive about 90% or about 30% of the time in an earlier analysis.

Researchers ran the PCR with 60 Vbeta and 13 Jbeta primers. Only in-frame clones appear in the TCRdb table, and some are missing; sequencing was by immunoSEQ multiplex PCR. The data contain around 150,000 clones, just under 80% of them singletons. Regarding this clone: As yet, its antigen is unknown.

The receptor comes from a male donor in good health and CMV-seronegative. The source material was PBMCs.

The DNA for the CDR3 is TGTGCCAGCAGTCCCGGGGGGGCCGCAGATACGCAGTATTTT. This gives the protein CASSPGGAADTQYF. This chain connects TRBV25-1 to TRBJ2-3; 8 bases are a match to TRBD2. The CDR3 has 14 residues. Per the germline V gene, CDR1 is MGHDK and CDR2 is SYGVNS. Germline trimming cut 5 bases from V and 4 bases from J; bases unmatched to any gene: 5.